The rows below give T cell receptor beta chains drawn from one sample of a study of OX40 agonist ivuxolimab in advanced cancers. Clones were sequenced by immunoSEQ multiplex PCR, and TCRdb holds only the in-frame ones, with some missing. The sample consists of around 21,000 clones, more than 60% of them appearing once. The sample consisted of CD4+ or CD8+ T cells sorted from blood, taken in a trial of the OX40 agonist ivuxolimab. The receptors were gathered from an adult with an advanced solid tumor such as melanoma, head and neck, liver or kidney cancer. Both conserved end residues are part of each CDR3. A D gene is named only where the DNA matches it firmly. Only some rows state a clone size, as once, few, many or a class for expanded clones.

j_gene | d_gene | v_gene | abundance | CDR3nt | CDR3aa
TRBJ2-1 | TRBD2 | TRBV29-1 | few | TGCAGCGTTGAAGGGGGAACTAGCGGGAGGTATTACAATGAGCAGTTCTTC | CSVEGGTSGRYYNEQFF
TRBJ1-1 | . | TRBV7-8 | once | TGTGCCAGCAGCTTAGGGGGCCCGAACACTGAAGCTTTCTTT | CASSLGGPNTEAFF
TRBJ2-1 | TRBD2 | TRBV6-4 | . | TGTGCCAGCAGTGACTCCTTCGGACTAGCGGGGTTGTTCTTC | CASSDSFGLAGLFF
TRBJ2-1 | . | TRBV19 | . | TGTGCCAGTAGGGAAGTGGGGTGGGAAGAGCAGTTCTTC | CASREVGWEEQFF
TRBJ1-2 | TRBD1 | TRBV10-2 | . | TGCGCCAGCAGTGGGACAGGAAGCGGTGATGGCTACACCTTC | CASSGTGSGDGYTF
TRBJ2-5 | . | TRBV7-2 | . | TGTGCCAGCAGCTACGACCCTAGCATTTTTAGAGAGACCCAGTACTTC | CASSYDPSIFRETQYF
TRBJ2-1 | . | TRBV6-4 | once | TGTGCCAGCAGTGACTCCCCCGGGGGATTCAATGAGCAGTTCTTC | CASSDSPGGFNEQFF
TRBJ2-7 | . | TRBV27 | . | TGTGCCAGCGGGGCAGACATTCGGTACGAGCAGTACTTC | CASGADIRYEQYF
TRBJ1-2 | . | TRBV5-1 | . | TGCGCCAGCTCTCCGGGAAGCATAGCTAACTATGGCTACACCTTC | CASSPGSIANYGYTF
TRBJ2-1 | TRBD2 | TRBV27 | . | TGTGCCAGCAGTTTGTCCGGGACTAGCGGGCTCTACAATGAGCAGTTCTTC | CASSLSGTSGLYNEQFF
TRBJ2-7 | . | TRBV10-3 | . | TGTGCCAGTGGGGAAGGCTACGAGCAGTACTTC | CASGEGYEQYF
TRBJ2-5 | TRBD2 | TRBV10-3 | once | TGTGCCATCTCTTCAGCGGGGGCTAAAGAGACCCAGTACTTC | CAISSAGAKETQYF
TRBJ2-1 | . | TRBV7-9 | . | TGTGCCAGCAGCTTAGTTAGGGAGAGGGAGCAGTTCTTC | CASSLVREREQFF
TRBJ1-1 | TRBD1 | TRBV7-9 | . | TGTGCCAGCAGCCACCGACAGGGGGGCACTGAAGCTTTCTTT | CASSHRQGGTEAFF
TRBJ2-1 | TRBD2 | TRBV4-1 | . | TGCGCCAGCAGCCAAGCCGGGAGGGCTAATGAGCAGTTCTTC | CASSQAGRANEQFF
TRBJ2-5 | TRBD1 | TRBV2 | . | TGTGCCAGCAGTGGTCGACCAGGGGGTAGTCCGGAGACCCAGTACTTC | CASSGRPGGSPETQYF
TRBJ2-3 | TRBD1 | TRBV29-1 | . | TGCAGCGTGCTAGGCCGAGGGGGCATGGAGCAGGGCACAGATACGCAGTATTTT | CSVLGRGGMEQGTDTQYF
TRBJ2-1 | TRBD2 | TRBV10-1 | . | TGCGCCAGCAGTATTAGCGGGAGTTACAATGAGCAGTTCTTC | CASSISGSYNEQFF
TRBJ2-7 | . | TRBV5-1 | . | TGCGCCAGCAGCTTGGGAGATTCACCATACGAGCAGTACTTC | CASSLGDSPYEQYF
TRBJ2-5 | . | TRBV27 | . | TGTGCCAGCAGTTTATCCAGGCTGGGAGGGGGCGGGGAGACCCAGTACTTC | CASSLSRLGGGGETQYF
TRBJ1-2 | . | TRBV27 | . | TGTGCCAGCAGTTTACTGGGTTTACGAAACTATGGCTACACCTTC | CASSLLGLRNYGYTF
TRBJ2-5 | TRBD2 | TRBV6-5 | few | TGTGCCAGCAGTTTTAGCGGGTCCCAAGAGACCCAGTACTTC | CASSFSGSQETQYF
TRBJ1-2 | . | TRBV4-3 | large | TGCGCCAGCAGCCAAGAAACTCGGCAGGGCCTCTACACCTTC | CASSQETRQGLYTF
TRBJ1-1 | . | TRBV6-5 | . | TGTGCCAGCAGTTATTCGTTCATGAACACTGAAGCTTTCTTT | CASSYSFMNTEAFF
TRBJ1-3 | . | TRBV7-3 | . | TGTGCCAGCACCTCCGGGGACGCGGGAAACACCATATATTTT | CASTSGDAGNTIYF
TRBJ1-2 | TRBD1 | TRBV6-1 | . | TGTGCCAGCAGTGAAGGTCTCGGGACAGGGAACTATGGCTACACCTTC | CASSEGLGTGNYGYTF
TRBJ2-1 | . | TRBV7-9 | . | TGTGCCAGCAGCTTAGCTTCCACAGAGCAGTTCTTC | CASSLASTEQFF
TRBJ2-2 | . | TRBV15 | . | TGTGCCACCAGCATGGGGGAGTCGCACACCGGGGAGCTGTTTTTT | CATSMGESHTGELFF
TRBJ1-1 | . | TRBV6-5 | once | TGTGCCAGCAGTTACGGACCCGGCACTGAAGCTTTCTTT | CASSYGPGTEAFF
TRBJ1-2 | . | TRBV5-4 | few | TGTGCCAGCAGCTTGAGACAGCTTTCTAACTATGGCTACACCTTC | CASSLRQLSNYGYTF
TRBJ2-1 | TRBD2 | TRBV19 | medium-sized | TGTGCCAGTAGCCCTAGCGGGAGCTCCTCCTACAATGAGCAGTTCTTC | CASSPSGSSSYNEQFF
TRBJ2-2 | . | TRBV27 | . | TGTGCCAGCAGTTTAGGACCTGGGATCGCCGGGGAGCTGTTTTTT | CASSLGPGIAGELFF
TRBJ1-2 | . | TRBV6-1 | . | TGTGCCAGCAGTGAAGGGTACACCTTC | CASSEGYTF
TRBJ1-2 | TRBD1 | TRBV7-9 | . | TGTGCCAGCAGCTTCAGATCGAGGGGGCAGAGCTATGGCTACACCTTC | CASSFRSRGQSYGYTF
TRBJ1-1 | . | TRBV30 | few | TGTGCCTGGAGTATCGTGGGAGGCACTGAAGCTTTCTTT | CAWSIVGGTEAFF
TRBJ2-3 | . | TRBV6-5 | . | TGTGCCAGCAGTTACTCTAACGGGATAACAGATACGCAGTATTTT | CASSYSNGITDTQYF
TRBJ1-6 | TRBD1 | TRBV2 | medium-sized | TGTGCCAGCAGTTGGGACAGGGACTCACCCCTCCACTTT | CASSWDRDSPLHF
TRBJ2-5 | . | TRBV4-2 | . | TGTGCCAGCAGCCAAGTACAGGGCCTAGAAGGGACCCAGTACTTC | CASSQVQGLEGTQYF
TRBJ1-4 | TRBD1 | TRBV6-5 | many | TGTGCCAGCAGACTTACAGGGGGCCGGGGGGAAAAACTGTTTTTT | CASRLTGGRGEKLFF